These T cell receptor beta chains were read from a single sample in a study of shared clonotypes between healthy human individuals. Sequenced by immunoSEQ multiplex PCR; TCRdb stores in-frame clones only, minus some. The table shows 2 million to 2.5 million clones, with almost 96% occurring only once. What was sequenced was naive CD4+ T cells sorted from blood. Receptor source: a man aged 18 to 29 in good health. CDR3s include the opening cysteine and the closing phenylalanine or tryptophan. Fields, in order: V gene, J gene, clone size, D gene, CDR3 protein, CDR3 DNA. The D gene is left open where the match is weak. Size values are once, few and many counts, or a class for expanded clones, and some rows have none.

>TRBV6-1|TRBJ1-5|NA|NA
CASSELVNQPQHF
TGTGCCAGCAGTGAATTGGTGAATCAGCCCCAGCATTTT
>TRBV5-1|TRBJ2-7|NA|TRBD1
CASSFGTGGWEQYF
TGCGCCAGCAGCTTCGGGACAGGGGGCTGGGAGCAGTACTTC
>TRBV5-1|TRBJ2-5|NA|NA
CASSLVPEETQYF
TGCGCCAGCAGCTTGGTACCCGAAGAGACCCAGTACTTC
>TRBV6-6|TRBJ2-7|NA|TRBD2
CASSLGLAGHEQYF
TGTGCCAGCAGCCTCGGGCTAGCGGGTCACGAGCAGTACTTC
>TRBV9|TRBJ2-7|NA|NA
CASSVESGGAGYEQYF
TGTGCCAGCAGCGTAGAATCCGGGGGAGCCGGCTACGAGCAGTACTTC
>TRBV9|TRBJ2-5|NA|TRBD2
CASSVGLAGGGETQYF
TGTGCCAGCAGCGTAGGCCTAGCGGGAGGAGGAGAGACCCAGTACTTC
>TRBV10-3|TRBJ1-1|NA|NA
CAISGEGNTEAFF
TGTGCCATCAGTGGGGAGGGGAACACTGAAGCTTTCTTT
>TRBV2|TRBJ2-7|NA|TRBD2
CASSVAGGTTYEQYF
TGTGCCAGCAGTGTAGCGGGGGGGACTACCTACGAGCAGTACTTC
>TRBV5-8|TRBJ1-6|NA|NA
CASRWSSYNSPLHF
TGTGCCAGCAGATGGAGCTCCTATAATTCACCCCTCCACTTT
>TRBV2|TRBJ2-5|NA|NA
CASRRFFGGGFQETQYF
TGTGCCAGCAGGAGGTTCTTCGGTGGAGGGTTCCAAGAGACCCAGTACTTC
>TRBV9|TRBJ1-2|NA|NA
CASSVRAAENYGYTF
TGTGCCAGCAGCGTACGGGCCGCCGAAAACTATGGCTACACCTTC
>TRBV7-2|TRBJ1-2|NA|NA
CASSPISGNYGYTF
TGTGCCAGCAGCCCGATTAGCGGGAACTATGGCTACACCTTC
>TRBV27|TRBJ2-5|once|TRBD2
CASSPGLAGGLETQYF
TGTGCCAGCAGTCCGGGACTAGCGGGGGGGCTGGAGACCCAGTACTTC
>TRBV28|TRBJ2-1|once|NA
CASSFPGLGGHEQFF
TGTGCCAGCAGTTTCCCGGGACTAGGGGGCCATGAGCAGTTCTTC
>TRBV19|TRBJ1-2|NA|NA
CASSRQGIQGYTF
TGTGCCAGTAGTCGGCAGGGGATTCAGGGCTACACCTTC
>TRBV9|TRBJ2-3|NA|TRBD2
CASSPSAGGRGTDTQYF
TGTGCCAGCAGCCCATCAGCGGGAGGGCGCGGCACAGATACGCAGTATTTT
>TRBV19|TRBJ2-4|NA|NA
CASSKQQLAKNIQYF
TGTGCCAGTAGTAAGCAGCAGTTAGCCAAAAACATTCAGTACTTC
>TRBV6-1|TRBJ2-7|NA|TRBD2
CACATGGPNEQYF
TGTGCCTGCGCAACGGGAGGGCCCAACGAGCAGTACTTC
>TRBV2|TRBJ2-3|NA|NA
CASNRGTDTQYF
TGTGCCAGTAATCGGGGGACAGATACGCAGTATTTT
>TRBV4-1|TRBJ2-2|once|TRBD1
CASSHPDRDTGELFF
TGCGCCAGCAGCCACCCGGACAGGGACACCGGGGAGCTGTTTTTT
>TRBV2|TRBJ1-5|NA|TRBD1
CASSEQGQGTNQPQHF
TGTGCCAGCAGTGAACAGGGACAGGGGACAAATCAGCCCCAGCATTTT
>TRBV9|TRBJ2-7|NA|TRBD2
CASSAGLAGDYEQYF
TGTGCCAGCAGCGCCGGACTAGCGGGAGACTACGAGCAGTACTTC
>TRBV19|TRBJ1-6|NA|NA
CASSIRSLSTSPLHF
TGTGCCAGTAGTATAAGAAGCCTGAGCACTTCACCCCTCCACTTT
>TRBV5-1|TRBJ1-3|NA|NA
CASSYEGSGNTIYF
TGCGCCAGCAGCTATGAGGGGTCTGGAAACACCATATATTTT
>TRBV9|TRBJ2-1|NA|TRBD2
CASSLTSGTNNEQFF
TGTGCCAGCAGCTTGACTAGCGGGACTAACAATGAGCAGTTCTTC
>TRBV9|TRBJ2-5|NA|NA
CASSVGSTETQYF
TGTGCCAGCAGCGTAGGCTCGACAGAGACCCAGTACTTC
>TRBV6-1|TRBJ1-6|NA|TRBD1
CASARQGASDSPLHF
TGTGCCAGCGCAAGACAGGGGGCTTCGGATTCACCCCTCCACTTT
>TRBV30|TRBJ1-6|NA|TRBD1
CAWSAGQGRSYNSPLHF
TGTGCCTGGAGTGCTGGACAGGGACGCTCCTATAATTCACCCCTCCACTTT
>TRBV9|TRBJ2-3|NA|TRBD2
CASSARGDNPTDTQYF
TGTGCCAGCAGCGCGCGGGGGGACAATCCCACAGATACGCAGTATTTT